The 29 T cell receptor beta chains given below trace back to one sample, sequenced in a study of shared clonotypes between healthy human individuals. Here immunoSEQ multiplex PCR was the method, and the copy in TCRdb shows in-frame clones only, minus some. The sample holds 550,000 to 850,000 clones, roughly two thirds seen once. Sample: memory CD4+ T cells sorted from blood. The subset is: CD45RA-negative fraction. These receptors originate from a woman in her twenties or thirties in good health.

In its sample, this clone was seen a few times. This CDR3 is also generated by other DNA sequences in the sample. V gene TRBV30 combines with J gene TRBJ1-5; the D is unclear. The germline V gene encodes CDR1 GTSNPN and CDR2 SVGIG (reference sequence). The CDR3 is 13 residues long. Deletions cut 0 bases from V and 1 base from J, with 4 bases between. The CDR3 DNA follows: TGTGCCTGGAGTGTCGACAGCAATCAGCCCCAGCATTTT. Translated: CAWSVDSNQPQHF.

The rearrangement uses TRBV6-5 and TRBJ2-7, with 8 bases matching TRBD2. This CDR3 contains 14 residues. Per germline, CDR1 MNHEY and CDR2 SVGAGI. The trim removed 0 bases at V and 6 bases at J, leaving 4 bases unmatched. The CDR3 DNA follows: TGTGCCAGCAGTTACTCGGGCGGGAGGACCGAGCAGTACTTC. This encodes CASSYSGGRTEQYF.

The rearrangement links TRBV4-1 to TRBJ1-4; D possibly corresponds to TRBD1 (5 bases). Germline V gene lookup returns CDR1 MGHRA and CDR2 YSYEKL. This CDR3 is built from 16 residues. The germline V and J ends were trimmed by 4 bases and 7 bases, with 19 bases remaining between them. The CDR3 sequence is CASSLGPGTYGEKLFF. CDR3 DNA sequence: TGCGCCAGCAGCCTCGGCCCCGGGACGTACGGTGAAAAACTGTTTTTT.

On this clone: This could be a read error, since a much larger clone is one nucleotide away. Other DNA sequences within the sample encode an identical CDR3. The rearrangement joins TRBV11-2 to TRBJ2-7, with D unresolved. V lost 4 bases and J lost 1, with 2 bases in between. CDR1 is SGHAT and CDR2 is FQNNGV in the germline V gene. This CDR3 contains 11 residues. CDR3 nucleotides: TGTGCCAGCAGCTCTTCCTACGAGCAGTACTTC. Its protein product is CASSSSYEQYF.

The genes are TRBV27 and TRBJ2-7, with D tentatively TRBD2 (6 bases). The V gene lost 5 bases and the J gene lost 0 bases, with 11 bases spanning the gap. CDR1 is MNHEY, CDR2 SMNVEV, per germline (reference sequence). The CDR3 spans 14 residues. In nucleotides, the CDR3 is TGTGCCAGCAGTCGGGGTAGCGGCTCCTACGAGCAGTACTTC. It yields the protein CASSRGSGSYEQYF.

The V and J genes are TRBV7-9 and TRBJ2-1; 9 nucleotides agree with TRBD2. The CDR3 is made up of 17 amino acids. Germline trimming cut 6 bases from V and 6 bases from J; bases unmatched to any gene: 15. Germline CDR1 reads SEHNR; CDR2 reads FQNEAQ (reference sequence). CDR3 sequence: CASRRGSGGRAVNEQFF. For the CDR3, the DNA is TGTGCCAGCAGGAGAGGATCTGGCGGGAGGGCGGTCAATGAGCAGTTCTTC.

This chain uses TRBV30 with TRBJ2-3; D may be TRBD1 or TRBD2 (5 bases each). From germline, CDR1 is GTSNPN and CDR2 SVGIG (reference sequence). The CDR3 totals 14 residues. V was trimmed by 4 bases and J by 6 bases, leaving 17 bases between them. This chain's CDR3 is CAWTEGIRWDTQYF. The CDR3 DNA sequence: TGTGCCTGGACCGAGGGGATCCGCTGGGATACGCAGTATTTT.

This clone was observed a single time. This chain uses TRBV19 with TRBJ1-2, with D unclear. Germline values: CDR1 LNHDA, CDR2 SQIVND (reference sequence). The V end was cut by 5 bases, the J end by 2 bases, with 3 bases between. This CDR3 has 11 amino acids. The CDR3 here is CASSGNYGYTF. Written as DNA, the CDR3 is TGTGCCAGTAGTGGGAACTATGGCTACACCTTC.

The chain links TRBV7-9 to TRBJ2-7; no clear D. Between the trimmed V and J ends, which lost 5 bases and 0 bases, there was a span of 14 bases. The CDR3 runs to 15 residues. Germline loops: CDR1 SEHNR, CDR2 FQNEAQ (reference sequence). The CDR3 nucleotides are TGTGCCAGCAGCCCCCTCCTTAGGAGCTCCTACGAGCAGTACTTC. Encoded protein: CASSPLLRSSYEQYF.

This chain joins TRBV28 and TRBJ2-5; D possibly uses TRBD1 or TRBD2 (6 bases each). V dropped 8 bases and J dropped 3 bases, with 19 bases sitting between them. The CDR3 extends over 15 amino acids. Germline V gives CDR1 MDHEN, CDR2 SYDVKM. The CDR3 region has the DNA TGTGCCAGCTTGTCTAATCGGGGGCCCAAAGAGACCCAGTACTTC. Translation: CASLSNRGPKETQYF.

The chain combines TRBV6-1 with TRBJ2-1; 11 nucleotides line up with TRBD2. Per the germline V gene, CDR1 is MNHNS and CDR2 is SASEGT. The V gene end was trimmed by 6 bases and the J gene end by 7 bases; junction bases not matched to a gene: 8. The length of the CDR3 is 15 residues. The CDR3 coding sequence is TGTGCCAGCAGAGAACTAGCGGGAGTTTTGAATGAGCAGTTCTTC. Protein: CASRELAGVLNEQFF.

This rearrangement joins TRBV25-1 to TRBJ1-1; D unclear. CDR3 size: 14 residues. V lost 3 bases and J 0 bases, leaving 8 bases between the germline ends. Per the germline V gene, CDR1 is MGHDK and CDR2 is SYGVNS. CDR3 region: CASSDSLMNTEAFF. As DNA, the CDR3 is TGTGCCAGCAGTGACAGTTTAATGAACACTGAAGCTTTCTTT.

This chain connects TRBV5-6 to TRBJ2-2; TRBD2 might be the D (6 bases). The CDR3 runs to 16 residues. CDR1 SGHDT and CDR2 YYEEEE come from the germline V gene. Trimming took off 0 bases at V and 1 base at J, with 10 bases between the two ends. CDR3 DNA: TGTGCCAGCAGCTTGGGGAGGGTTTGGAACACCGGGGAGCTGTTTTTT. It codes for CASSLGRVWNTGELFF. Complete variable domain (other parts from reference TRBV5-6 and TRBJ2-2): DAGVTQSPTHLIKTRGQQVTLRCSPKSGHDTVSWYQQALGQGPQFIFQYYEEEERQRGNFPDRFSGHQFPNYSSELNVNALLLGDSALYLCASSLGRVWNTGELFFGEGSRLTVL.

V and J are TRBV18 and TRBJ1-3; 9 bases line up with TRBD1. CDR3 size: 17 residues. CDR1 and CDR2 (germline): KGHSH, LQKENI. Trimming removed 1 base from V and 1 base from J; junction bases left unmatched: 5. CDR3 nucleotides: TGTGCCAGCTCACCACGGGACAGGGCGTTATCTGGAAACACCATATATTTT. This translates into CASSPRDRALSGNTIYF.

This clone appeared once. In DNA form, the CDR3 reads TGTGCCAGCAGCTTGGCGTCGGCAGGGGCCGACACTGAAGCTTTCTTT. Protein sequence: CASSLASAGADTEAFF. This chain uses TRBV5-6 with TRBJ1-1, with a possible D match to TRBD1 (6 bases). This CDR3 comprises 16 residues. The ends were cut back, 0 bases at V and 3 bases at J, with 15 bases in the middle. The germline V gene has CDR1 SGHDT and CDR2 YYEEEE. Full variable domain (outside the CDR3, taken from reference TRBV5-6 and TRBJ1-1): DAGVTQSPTHLIKTRGQQVTLRCSPKSGHDTVSWYQQALGQGPQFIFQYYEEEERQRGNFPDRFSGHQFPNYSSELNVNALLLGDSALYLCASSLASAGADTEAFFGQGTRLTVV.

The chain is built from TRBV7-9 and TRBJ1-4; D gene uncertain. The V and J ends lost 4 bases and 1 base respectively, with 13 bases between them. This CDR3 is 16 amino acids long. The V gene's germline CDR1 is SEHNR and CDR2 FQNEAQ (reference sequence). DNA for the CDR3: TGTGCCAGCAGCTCCCCCTCCGATAAAACTAATGAAAAACTGTTTTTT. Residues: CASSSPSDKTNEKLFF. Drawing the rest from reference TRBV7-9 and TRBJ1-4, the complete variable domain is DTGVSQNPRHKITKRGQNVTFRCDPISEHNRLYWYRQTLGQGPEFLTYFQNEAQLEKSRLLSDRFSAERPKGSFSTLEIQRTEQGDSAMYLCASSSPSDKTNEKLFFGSGTQLSVL.

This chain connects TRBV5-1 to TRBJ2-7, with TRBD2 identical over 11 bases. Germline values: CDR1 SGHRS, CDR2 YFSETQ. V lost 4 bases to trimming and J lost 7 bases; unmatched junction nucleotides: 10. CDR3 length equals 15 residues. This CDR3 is CASSRGTSGQGEQYF. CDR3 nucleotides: TGCGCCAGCAGCCGTGGGACTAGCGGACAAGGGGAGCAGTACTTC. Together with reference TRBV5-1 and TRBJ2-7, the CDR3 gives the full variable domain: KAGVTQTPRYLIKTRGQQVTLSCSPISGHRSVSWYQQTPGQGLQFLFEYFSETQRNKGNFPGRFSGRQFSNSRSEMNVSTLELGDSALYLCASSRGTSGQGEQYFGPGTRLTVT.

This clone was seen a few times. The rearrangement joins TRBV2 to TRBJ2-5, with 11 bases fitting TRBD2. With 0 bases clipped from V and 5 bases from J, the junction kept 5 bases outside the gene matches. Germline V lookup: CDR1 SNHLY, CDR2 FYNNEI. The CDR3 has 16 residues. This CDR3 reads CASSEAELAGAETQYF. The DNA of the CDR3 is TGTGCCAGCAGTGAAGCGGAACTAGCGGGAGCGGAGACCCAGTACTTC. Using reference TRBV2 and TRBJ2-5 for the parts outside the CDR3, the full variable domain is EPEVTQTPSHQVTQMGQEVILRCVPISNHLYFYWYRQILGQKVEFLVSFYNNEISEKSEIFDDQFSVERPDGSNFTLKIRSTKLEDSAMYFCASSEAELAGAETQYFGPGTRLLVL.

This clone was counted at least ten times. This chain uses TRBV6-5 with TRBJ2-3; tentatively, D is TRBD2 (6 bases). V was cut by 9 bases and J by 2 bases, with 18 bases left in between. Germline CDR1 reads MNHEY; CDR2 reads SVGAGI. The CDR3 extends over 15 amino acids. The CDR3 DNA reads TGTGCCAGTGGGGAGGAGTACCCGAACACAGATACGCAGTATTTT. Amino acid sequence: CASGEEYPNTDTQYF.

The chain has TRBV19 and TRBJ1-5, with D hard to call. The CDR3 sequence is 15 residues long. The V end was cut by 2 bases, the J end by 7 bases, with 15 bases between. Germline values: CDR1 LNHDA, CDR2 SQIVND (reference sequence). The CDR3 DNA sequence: TGTGCCAGTAGTATACGGTCCCAGGACGGGCAGCCCCAGCATTTT. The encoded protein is CASSIRSQDGQPQHF.

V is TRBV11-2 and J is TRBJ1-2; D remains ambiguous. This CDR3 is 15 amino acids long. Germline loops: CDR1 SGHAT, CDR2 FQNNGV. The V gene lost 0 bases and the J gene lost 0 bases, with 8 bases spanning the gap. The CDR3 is CASSLERGANYGYTF. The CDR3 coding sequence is TGTGCCAGCAGCTTAGAGCGGGGAGCTAACTATGGCTACACCTTC.

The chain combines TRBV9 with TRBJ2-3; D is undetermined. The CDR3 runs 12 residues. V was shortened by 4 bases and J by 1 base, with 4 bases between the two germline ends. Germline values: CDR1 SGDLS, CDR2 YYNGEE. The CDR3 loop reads CASSRRTDTQYF. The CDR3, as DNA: TGTGCCAGCAGCAGACGCACAGATACGCAGTATTTT. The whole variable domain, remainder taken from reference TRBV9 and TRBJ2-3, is DSGVTQTPKHLITATGQRVTLRCSPRSGDLSVYWYQQSLDQGLQFLIQYYNGEERAKGNILERFSAQQFPDLHSELNLSSLELGDSALYFCASSRRTDTQYFGPGTRLTVL.

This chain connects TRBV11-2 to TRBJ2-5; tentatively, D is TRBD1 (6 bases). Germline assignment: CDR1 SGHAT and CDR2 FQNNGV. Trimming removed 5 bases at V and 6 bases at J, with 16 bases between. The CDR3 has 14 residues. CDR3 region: CASSPSSGVQTQYF. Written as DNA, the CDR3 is TGTGCCAGCAGCCCCTCGTCAGGGGTGCAGACCCAGTACTTC.

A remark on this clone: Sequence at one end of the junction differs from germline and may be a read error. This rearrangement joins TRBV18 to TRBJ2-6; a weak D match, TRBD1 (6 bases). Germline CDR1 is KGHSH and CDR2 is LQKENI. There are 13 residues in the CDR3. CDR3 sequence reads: CASSQDRDMKEAF. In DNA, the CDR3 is TGTGCCAGCTCACAGGACCGGGACATGAAAGAAGCTTTC.

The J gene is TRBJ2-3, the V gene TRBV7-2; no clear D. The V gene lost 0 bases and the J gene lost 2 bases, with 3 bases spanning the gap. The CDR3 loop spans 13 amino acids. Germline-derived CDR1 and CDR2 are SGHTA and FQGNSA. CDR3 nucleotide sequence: TGTGCCAGCAGCTTAGCTTACACAGATACGCAGTATTTT. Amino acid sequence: CASSLAYTDTQYF. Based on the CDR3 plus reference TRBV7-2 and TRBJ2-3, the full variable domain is GAGVSQSPSNKVTEKGKDVELRCDPISGHTALYWYRQSLGQGLEFLIYFQGNSAPDKSGLPSDRFSAERTGGSVSTLTIQRTQQEDSAVYLCASSLAYTDTQYFGPGTRLTVL.

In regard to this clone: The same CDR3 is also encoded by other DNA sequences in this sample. CDR3 bases: TGCGCCAGCAGCTTGGCCAGGAATGAGCAGTTCTTC. It is translated as CASSLARNEQFF. V gene TRBV5-1 combines with J gene TRBJ2-1; no definite D call. The CDR3 consists of 12 residues. CDR1 and CDR2 from the germline V gene are SGHRS and YFSETQ. V lost 0 bases and J lost 7, with 5 bases in between.

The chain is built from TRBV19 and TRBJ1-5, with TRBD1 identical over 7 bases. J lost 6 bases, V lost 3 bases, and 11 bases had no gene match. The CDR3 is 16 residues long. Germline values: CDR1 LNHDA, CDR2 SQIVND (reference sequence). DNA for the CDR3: TGTGCCAGTAGTATCGTGGCCAAAGGGGGCCGTCAGCCCCAGCATTTT. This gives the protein CASSIVAKGGRQPQHF.

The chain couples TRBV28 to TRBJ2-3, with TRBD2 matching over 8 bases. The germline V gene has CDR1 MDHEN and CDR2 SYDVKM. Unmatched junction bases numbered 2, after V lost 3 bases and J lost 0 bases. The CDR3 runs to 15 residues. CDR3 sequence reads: CASSLTSDSTDTQYF. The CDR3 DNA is TGTGCCAGCAGTTTGACTAGCGATAGCACAGATACGCAGTATTTT.

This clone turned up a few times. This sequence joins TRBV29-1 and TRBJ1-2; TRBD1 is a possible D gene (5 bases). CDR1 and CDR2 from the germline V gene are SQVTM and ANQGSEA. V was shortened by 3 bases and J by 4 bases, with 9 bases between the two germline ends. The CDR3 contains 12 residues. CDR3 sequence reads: CSVDGGGYGYTF. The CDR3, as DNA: TGCAGCGTTGACGGGGGTGGCTATGGCTACACCTTC.